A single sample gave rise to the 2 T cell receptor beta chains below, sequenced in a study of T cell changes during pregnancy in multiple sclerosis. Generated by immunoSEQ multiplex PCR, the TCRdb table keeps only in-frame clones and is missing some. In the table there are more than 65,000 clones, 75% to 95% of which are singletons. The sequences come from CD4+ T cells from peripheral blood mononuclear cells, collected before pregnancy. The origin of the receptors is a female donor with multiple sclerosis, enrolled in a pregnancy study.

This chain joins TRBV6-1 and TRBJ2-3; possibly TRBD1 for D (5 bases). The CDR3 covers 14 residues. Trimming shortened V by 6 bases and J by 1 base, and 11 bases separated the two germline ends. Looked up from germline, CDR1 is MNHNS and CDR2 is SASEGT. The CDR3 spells CASRGLAGTDTQYF. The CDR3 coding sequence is TGTGCCAGCAGGGGGCTGGCAGGCACAGATACGCAGTATTTT.

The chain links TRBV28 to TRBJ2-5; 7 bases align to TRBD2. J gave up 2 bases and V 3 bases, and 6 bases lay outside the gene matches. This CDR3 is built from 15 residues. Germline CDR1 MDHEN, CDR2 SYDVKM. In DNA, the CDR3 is TGTGCCAGCAGTTTTCGGGGGGAAGCACAAGAGACCCAGTACTTC. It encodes CASSFRGEAQETQYF.